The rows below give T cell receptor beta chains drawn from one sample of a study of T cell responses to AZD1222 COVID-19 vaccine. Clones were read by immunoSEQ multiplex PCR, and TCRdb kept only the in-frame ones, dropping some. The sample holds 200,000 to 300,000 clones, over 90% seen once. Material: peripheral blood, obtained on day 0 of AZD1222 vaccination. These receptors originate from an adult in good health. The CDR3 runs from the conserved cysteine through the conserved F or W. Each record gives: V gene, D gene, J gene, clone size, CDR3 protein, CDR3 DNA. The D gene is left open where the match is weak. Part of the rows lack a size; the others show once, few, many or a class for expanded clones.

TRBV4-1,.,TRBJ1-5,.,CASSHGSQGLGNQPQHF,TGCGCCAGCAGCCATGGTTCTCAGGGTCTGGGCAATCAGCCCCAGCATTTT
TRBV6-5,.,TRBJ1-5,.,CASSPEGQGGQPQHF,TGTGCCAGCAGCCCCGAAGGGCAGGGCGGCCAGCCCCAGCATTTT
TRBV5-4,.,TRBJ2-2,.,CASSLATRPNTGELFF,TGTGCCAGCAGCTTGGCGACAAGACCGAACACCGGGGAGCTGTTTTTT
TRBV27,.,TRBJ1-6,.,CASSLLGYSPLHF,TGTGCCAGCAGTTTATTGGGATACTCACCCCTCCACTTT
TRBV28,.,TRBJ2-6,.,CASSLRGSGANVLTF,TGTGCCAGCAGTTTACGAGGGTCTGGGGCCAACGTCCTGACTTTC
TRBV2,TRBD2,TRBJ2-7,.,CASSITSGGGGEQYF,TGTGCCAGCAGCATCACTAGCGGGGGAGGTGGCGAGCAGTACTTC
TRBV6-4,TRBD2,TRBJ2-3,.,CASSDSAGVVDTQYF,TGTGCCAGCAGTGACTCTGCGGGGGTTGTCGATACGCAGTATTTT
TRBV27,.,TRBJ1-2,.,CGWCYGYTF,TGTGGTTGGTGCTATGGCTACACCTTC
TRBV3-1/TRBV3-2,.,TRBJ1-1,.,CASSLGTWQAITEAFF,TGTGCCAGCAGCCTTGGGACGTGGCAGGCGATCACTGAAGCTTTCTTT
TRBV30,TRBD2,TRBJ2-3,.,CAWSRLAGLGSTDTQYF,TGTGCCTGGAGTAGACTAGCGGGACTGGGGAGCACAGATACGCAGTATTTT
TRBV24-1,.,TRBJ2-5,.,CATSDARGAGETQYF,TGTGCCACCAGTGACGCCCGCGGGGCCGGGGAGACCCAGTACTTC
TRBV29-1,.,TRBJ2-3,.,CSVRHRNTQYF,TGCAGCGTTCGACATCGAAATACGCAGTATTTT
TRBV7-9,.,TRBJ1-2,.,CASSLGDNDGYTF,TGTGCCAGCAGCTTAGGGGACAACGATGGCTACACCTTC
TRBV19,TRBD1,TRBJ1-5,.,CASMKVYWDSINQPQHF,TGTGCCAGTATGAAAGTTTATTGGGACAGCATCAATCAGCCCCAGCATTTT
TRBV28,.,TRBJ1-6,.,CASSPPKGGGSPLHF,TGTGCCAGCAGTCCCCCGAAAGGGGGAGGCTCACCCCTCCACTTT
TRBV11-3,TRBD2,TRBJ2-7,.,CASSLFAGASYEQYF,TGTGCCAGCAGCTTATTTGCGGGAGCTTCCTACGAGCAGTACTTC
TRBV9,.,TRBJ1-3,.,CASSGRTRSSGNTIYF,TGTGCCAGCAGCGGCCGGACACGAAGCTCTGGAAACACCATATATTTT
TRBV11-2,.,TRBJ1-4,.,CASSPRPGAFEKLFF,TGTGCCAGCAGCCCCCGCCCGGGGGCATTTGAAAAACTGTTTTTT
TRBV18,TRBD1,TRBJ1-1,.,CASSQRTGGVNTEAFF,TGTGCCAGCTCACAACGGACAGGGGGTGTGAACACTGAAGCTTTCTTT
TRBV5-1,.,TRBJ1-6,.,CASSQGDGNSPLHF,TGCGCCAGCTCACAAGGGGACGGCAATTCACCCCTCCACTTT
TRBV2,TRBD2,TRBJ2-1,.,CATTGGTSGSGSYNEQFF,TGTGCCACCACCGGAGGGACTAGCGGGAGCGGCTCCTACAATGAGCAGTTCTTC
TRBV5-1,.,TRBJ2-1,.,CASSLGFTTYNEQFF,TGCGCCAGCAGCTTGGGATTTACAACCTACAATGAGCAGTTCTTC
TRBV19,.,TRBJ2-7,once,CASSKVKGADEQYF,TGTGCCAGTAGCAAAGTGAAAGGAGCGGACGAGCAGTACTTC
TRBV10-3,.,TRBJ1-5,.,CAISESGQGRLGPQHF,TGTGCCATCAGTGAGTCTGGCCAGGGGAGATTAGGGCCCCAGCATTTT
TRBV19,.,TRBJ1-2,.,CASSTGGVPYGYTF,TGTGCCAGTAGTACGGGAGGGGTCCCCTATGGCTACACCTTC
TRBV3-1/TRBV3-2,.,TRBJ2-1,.,CASSQVGAGNEQFF,TGTGCCAGCAGCCAAGTAGGGGCGGGAAATGAGCAGTTCTTC
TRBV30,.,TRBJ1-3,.,CAWSVQGFTGNTIYF,TGTGCCTGGAGTGTACAGGGATTCACTGGAAACACCATATATTTT